These T cell receptor beta chains were read from a single sample in a study of blood T cell repertoires in COVID-19. Generated by immunoSEQ multiplex PCR, the TCRdb table keeps only in-frame clones and is missing some. Altogether some 410,000 clones are present, more than 75% being singletons, with the ten largest covering approximately 1%. The sequenced sample was PBMCs or T cells enriched from blood (not recorded which). The receptors derive from a woman between 25 and 40 years old with acute COVID-19. The CDR3 runs from the conserved cysteine through the conserved F or W. Each record gives: J gene, V gene, clone size, CDR3 protein. Clone size, where shown, is once, few, many, or a class for clones that have expanded.

TRBJ1-3,TRBV7-2,few,CASSSRQSLSGNTIYF
TRBJ2-7,TRBV9,-,CASSEASGFYEQYF
TRBJ1-2,TRBV5-1,-,CASRSSWDTGPYGYTF
TRBJ2-2,TRBV27,-,CASSPVGLFTGELFF
TRBJ1-2,TRBV29-1,-,CSANRVDGYTF
TRBJ1-5,TRBV2,once,CASSPLENSNQPQHF
TRBJ2-7,TRBV4-3,-,CASSQGRGPQYF
TRBJ1-1,TRBV5-1,-,CASSLGTGALNTEAFF
TRBJ2-7,TRBV6-5,-,CASSYSTGAPSYEQYF
TRBJ2-7,TRBV7-9,-,CASSFGREQYF